Listed below are T cell receptor beta chains from one sample, sequenced in a study of T cell responses to AZD1222 COVID-19 vaccine. Assay: immunoSEQ multiplex PCR; the TCRdb copy retains only in-frame clones and omits some. The sample has 180,000 or so clones, more than 70% seen once; the top ten hold about 24%. The material was peripheral blood, obtained 28 days after the second AZD1222 dose. The receptors stem from an adult who received the AZD1222 COVID-19 vaccine. The CDR3 runs from the conserved cysteine through the conserved F or W. Each record gives: clone size, V gene, J gene, CDR3 protein. Clone size appears in some rows only: once, few, many, or a class for an expanded clone.

NA	TRBV30	TRBJ1-6	CAWRVGQKTKTLF
NA	TRBV28	TRBJ2-3	CASSFEKHTDTQYF
NA	TRBV7-2	TRBJ1-1	CASSPAMNTEAFF
once	TRBV5-1	TRBJ2-1	CASSLEGLAGAEQFF
NA	TRBV6-8	TRBJ1-3	CASSSQGVVGNTIYF
NA	TRBV5-1	TRBJ2-3	CASSLGPSTDTQYF
NA	TRBV29-1	TRBJ2-3	CSGRAGPLGTGYTDTQYF
NA	TRBV28	TRBJ1-1	CASGLSGTNTEAFF
NA	TRBV28	TRBJ1-4	CAYSFEEKLFF
NA	TRBV7-6	TRBJ1-4	CASSSGQGKEKLFF
NA	TRBV3-1/TRBV3-2	TRBJ2-2	CASSQSGELFF
once	TRBV18	TRBJ2-7	CASSRTGVSDEQYF
NA	TRBV30	TRBJ1-1	CAWSEDRVTEAFF
NA	TRBV7-2	TRBJ2-3	CASSPRRDTQYF
NA	TRBV19	TRBJ2-7	CASSTSGSPLSEQYF